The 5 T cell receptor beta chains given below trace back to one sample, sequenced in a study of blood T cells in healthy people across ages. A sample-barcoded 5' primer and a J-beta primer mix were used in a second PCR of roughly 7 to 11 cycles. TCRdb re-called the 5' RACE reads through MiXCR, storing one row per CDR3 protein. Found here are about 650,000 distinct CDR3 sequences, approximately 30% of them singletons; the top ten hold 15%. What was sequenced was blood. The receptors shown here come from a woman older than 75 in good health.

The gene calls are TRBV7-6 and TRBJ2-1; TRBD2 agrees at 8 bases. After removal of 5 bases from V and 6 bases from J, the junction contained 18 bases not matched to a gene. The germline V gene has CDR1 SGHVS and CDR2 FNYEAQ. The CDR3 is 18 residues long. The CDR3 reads CASSHGGANYMSGNEQFF. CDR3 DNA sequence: TGTGCCAGCAGCCACGGGGGGGCCAATTATATGTCCGGCAATGAGCAGTTCTTC. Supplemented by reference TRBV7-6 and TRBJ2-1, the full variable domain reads GAGVSQSPRYKVTKRGQDVALRCDPISGHVSLYWYRQALGQGPEFLTYFNYEAQQDKSGLPNDRFSAERPEGSISTLTIQRTEQRDSAMYRCASSHGGANYMSGNEQFFGPGTRLTVL.

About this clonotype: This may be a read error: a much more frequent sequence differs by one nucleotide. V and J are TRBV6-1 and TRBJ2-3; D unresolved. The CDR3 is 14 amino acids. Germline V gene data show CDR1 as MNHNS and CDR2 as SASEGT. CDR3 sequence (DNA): TGTGCCAGCAGCGTGGAGACGAGCACAGATGCGCAGTATTTT. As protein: CASSVETSTDAQYF.

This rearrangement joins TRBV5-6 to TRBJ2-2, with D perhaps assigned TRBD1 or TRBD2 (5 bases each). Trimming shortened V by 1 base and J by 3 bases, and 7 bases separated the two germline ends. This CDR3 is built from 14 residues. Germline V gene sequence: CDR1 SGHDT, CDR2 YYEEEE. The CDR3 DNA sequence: TGTGCCAGCAGCTTGTGGGGGTACACCGGGGAGCTGTTTTTT. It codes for CASSLWGYTGELFF. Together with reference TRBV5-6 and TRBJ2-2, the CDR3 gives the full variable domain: DAGVTQSPTHLIKTRGQQVTLRCSPKSGHDTVSWYQQALGQGPQFIFQYYEEEERQRGNFPDRFSGHQFPNYSSELNVNALLLGDSALYLCASSLWGYTGELFFGEGSRLTVL.

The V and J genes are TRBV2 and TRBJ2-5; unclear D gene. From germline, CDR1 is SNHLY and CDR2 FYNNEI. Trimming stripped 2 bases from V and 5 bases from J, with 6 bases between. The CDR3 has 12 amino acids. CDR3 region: CASSESWETQYF. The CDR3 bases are TGTGCCAGCAGTGAATCTTGGGAGACCCAGTACTTC.

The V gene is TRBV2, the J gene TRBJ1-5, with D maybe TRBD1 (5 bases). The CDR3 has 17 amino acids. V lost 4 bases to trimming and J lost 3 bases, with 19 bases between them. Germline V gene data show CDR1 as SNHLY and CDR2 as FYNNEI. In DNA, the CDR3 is TGTGCCAGCAGTGGATCGGGGGATGTGGGGTTCAATCAGCCCCAGCATTTT. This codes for CASSGSGDVGFNQPQHF.